One and the same sample provided the 13 T cell receptor beta chains below, sequenced in a study of T cell responses to AZD1222 COVID-19 vaccine. Measured with immunoSEQ multiplex PCR; TCRdb has only the in-frame clones, and not every one. The data show about 180,000 clones, 90% to 95% seen once. The source material was peripheral blood, sampled 28 days after the second dose of the MenACWY control vaccine. The receptors here all came from an adult who received the MenACWY meningococcal vaccine as a control.

This rearrangement joins TRBV2 to TRBJ1-5; no firm D call. With 5 bases removed from V and 4 bases from J, the gap between germline ends came to 12 bases. Germline V CDR1 and CDR2: SNHLY, FYNNEI. The CDR3 spans 14 residues. The CDR3 region is CASSPDRTNQPQHF. The DNA of the CDR3 is TGTGCCAGCAGTCCCGATCGTACAAATCAGCCCCAGCATTTT. The entire variable domain, with the rest obtained from reference TRBV2 and TRBJ1-5, is as follows: EPEVTQTPSHQVTQMGQEVILRCVPISNHLYFYWYRQILGQKVEFLVSFYNNEISEKSEIFDDQFSVERPDGSNFTLKIRSTKLEDSAMYFCASSPDRTNQPQHFGDGTRLSIL.

V is TRBV6-5 and J is TRBJ1-1, with D hard to call. V was trimmed by 6 bases and J by 8 bases, leaving 10 bases between them. Looked up from germline, CDR1 is MNHEY and CDR2 is SVGAGI. This CDR3 has 11 residues. CDR3 loop: CASSPNREAFF. The CDR3 coding sequence is TGTGCCAGCAGCCCCAACCGGGAAGCTTTCTTT.

This rearrangement joins TRBV19 to TRBJ1-6; 8 nucleotides align to TRBD1. Germline V gene sequence: CDR1 LNHDA, CDR2 SQIVND (reference sequence). After removal of 2 bases from V and 8 bases from J, the junction contained 2 bases not matched to a gene. This CDR3 has 14 residues. CDR3 region: CASSIQGAYSPLHF. DNA for the CDR3: TGTGCCAGTAGTATACAGGGGGCGTATTCACCCCTCCACTTT.

CDR3 region: CASSVAGAGGRGYTF. The DNA of the CDR3 is TGTGCCAGCAGCGTAGCTGGGGCAGGGGGCAGGGGCTACACCTTC. The chain joins TRBV9 to TRBJ1-2; 8 bases line up with TRBD1. This CDR3 contains 15 residues. Trimming took 0 bases from V and 8 from J; bases not matched to a gene: 9. Germline V gives CDR1 SGDLS, CDR2 YYNGEE.

Details on this clone: Mismatch with germline at one junction end may stem from a read error. The V call is TRBV12-3 or TRBV12-4, the J call TRBJ2-3; weak D call: TRBD1 (5 bases). The CDR3 is made up of 13 amino acids. CDR3 in DNA: TGTGCCAGCCTGGGGCCACGCACAGATACGCGGTATTTT. It encodes CASLGPRTDTRYF.

This clone has only a few counts. The chain couples TRBV3-1 (or the pseudogene TRBV3-2) to TRBJ2-1; D not resolved. The CDR3 length is 14 residues. Germline V gives CDR1 LGHDT, CDR2 YNNKEL (reference sequence). Deletions cut 1 base from V and 6 bases from J, with 10 bases between. In nucleotides, the CDR3 is TGTGCCAGCAGCCAAGCACCACTTGGCAATGAGCAGTTCTTC. It yields the protein CASSQAPLGNEQFF.

The genes are TRBV2 and TRBJ2-3; 8 bases are shared with TRBD2. The ends lost 8 bases at V and 0 bases at J; junction bases unmatched: 7. The CDR3 is 15 residues long. Germline V gene sequence: CDR1 SNHLY, CDR2 FYNNEI. CDR3 loop: CASGTRHSSTDTQYF. The CDR3 DNA reads as TGTGCCAGCGGGACTAGGCACTCCAGCACAGATACGCAGTATTTT.

The chain couples TRBV28 to TRBJ1-1, with TRBD1 matching over 7 bases. V lost 7 bases to trimming and J lost 5 bases; unmatched junction nucleotides: 10. Germline CDR1 and CDR2: MDHEN and SYDVKM. The CDR3 consists of 14 residues. Here the CDR3 DNA reads TGTGCCAGCAACACCGGGACAGACGAGACTGAAGCTTTCTTT. It codes for CASNTGTDETEAFF.

The chain joins TRBV9 to TRBJ2-7, with TRBD2 as a possible D gene (6 bases). V was clipped by 0 bases and J by 5 bases, with 12 bases between them. There are 14 residues in the CDR3. Looked up from germline, CDR1 is SGDLS and CDR2 is YYNGEE. CDR3 bases: TGTGCCAGCAGCGTAGGGCTAGCGTCCAACGAGCAGTACTTC. Protein: CASSVGLASNEQYF.

The rearrangement links TRBV7-2 to TRBJ1-1; a possible D gene is TRBD1 (5 bases). Germline-derived CDR1 and CDR2 are SGHTA and FQGNSA. The CDR3 sequence is 15 residues long. V was shortened by 0 bases and J by 5 bases, with 13 bases between the two germline ends. The CDR3 bases are TGTGCCAGCAGCTTAGCGTATTGGGGGGGAACTGAAGCTTTCTTT. Translation: CASSLAYWGGTEAFF. Together with reference TRBV7-2 and TRBJ1-1, the CDR3 gives the full variable domain: GAGVSQSPSNKVTEKGKDVELRCDPISGHTALYWYRQSLGQGLEFLIYFQGNSAPDKSGLPSDRFSAERTGGSVSTLTIQRTQQEDSAVYLCASSLAYWGGTEAFFGQGTRLTVV.

In this sample, this clone turned up once. This chain uses TRBV7-2 with TRBJ1-1, with unresolved D. The CDR3 has 15 amino acids. Germline CDR1 and CDR2: SGHTA and FQGNSA. Trimming shortened V by 5 bases and J by 5 bases, and 18 bases separated the two germline ends. The CDR3, as DNA: TGTGCCAGCAGCCCGGCCAGTATAGCACGGACTGAAGCTTTCTTT. Protein sequence: CASSPASIARTEAFF.

This chain uses TRBV7-8 with TRBJ1-2; D not certain. V lost 2 bases and J 1 base, leaving 8 bases between the germline ends. Per germline, CDR1 SGHVS and CDR2 FQNEAQ. The CDR3 contains 14 residues. CDR3 DNA: TGTGCCAGCAGCTTACTCCTGAATAACTATGGCTACACCTTC. Amino acid sequence: CASSLLLNNYGYTF.

V and J are TRBV7-2 and TRBJ1-4; D uncertain. The CDR3 covers 14 residues. Germline V gene sequence: CDR1 SGHTA, CDR2 FQGNSA. Between the trimmed V and J ends, which lost 4 bases and 8 bases, there was a span of 14 bases. The CDR3 sequence is CASSSGLPGEKLFF. CDR3 DNA: TGTGCCAGCAGCTCGGGCCTTCCGGGAGAAAAACTGTTTTTT.